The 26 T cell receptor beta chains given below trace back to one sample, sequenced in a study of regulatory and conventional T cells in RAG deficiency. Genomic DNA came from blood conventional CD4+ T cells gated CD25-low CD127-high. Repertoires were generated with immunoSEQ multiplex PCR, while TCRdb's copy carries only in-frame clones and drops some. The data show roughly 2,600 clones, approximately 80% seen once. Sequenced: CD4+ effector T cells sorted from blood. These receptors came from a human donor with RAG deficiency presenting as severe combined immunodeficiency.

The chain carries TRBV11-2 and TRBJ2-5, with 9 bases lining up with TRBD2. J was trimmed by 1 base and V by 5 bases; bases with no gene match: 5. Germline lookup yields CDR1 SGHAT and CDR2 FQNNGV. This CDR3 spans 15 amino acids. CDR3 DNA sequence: TGTGCCAGCAGCCCTGGGCGGGAGGGCCAAGAGACCCAGTACTTC. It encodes CASSPGREGQETQYF.

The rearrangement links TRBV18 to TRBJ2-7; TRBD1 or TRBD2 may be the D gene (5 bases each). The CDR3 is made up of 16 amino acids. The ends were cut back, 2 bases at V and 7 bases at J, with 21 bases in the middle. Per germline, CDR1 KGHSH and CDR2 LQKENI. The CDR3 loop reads CASSPLPSLGVREQYF. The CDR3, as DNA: TGTGCCAGCTCACCATTACCTAGCTTAGGGGTGAGGGAGCAGTACTTC.

This chain's CDR3 is CASSQGTGWETQYF. The CDR3 region has the DNA TGCGCCAGCAGCCAAGGGACAGGGTGGGAGACCCAGTACTTC. The gene calls are TRBV4-1 and TRBJ2-5, with TRBD1 matching over 8 bases. V trimming: 1 base; J trimming: 5 bases; junction bases outside the gene matches: 3. Germline V CDR1 and CDR2: MGHRA, YSYEKL. The length of the CDR3 is 14 residues.

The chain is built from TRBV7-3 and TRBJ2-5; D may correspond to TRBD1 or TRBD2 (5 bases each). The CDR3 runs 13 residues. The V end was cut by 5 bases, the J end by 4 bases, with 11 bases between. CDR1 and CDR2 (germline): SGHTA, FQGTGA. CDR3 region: CASSLRGGETQYF. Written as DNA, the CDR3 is TGTGCCAGCAGCCTCCGTGGGGGAGAGACCCAGTACTTC. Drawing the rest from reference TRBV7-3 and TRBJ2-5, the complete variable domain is GAGVSQTPSNKVTEKGKYVELRCDPISGHTALYWYRQSLGQGPEFLIYFQGTGAADDSGLPNDRFFAVRPEGSVSTLKIQRTERGDSAVYLCASSLRGGETQYFGPGTRLLVL.

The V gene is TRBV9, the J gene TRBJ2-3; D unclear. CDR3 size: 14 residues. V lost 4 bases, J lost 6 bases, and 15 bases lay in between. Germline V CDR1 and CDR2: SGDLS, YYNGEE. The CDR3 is CASSSRTGLDTQYF. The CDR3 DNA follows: TGTGCCAGCAGCTCAAGGACGGGTCTGGATACGCAGTATTTT.

In DNA, the CDR3 is TGTGCCAGCAGTGAACTCGGCAGCGCAATCTCCTACGAGCAGTACTTC. Translated, it gives CASSELGSAISYEQYF. The chain couples TRBV6-1 to TRBJ2-7; no clear D gene. The CDR3 length is 16 residues. Germline V gene data show CDR1 as MNHNS and CDR2 as SASEGT. The ends were cut back, 2 bases at V and 0 bases at J, with 14 bases in the middle.

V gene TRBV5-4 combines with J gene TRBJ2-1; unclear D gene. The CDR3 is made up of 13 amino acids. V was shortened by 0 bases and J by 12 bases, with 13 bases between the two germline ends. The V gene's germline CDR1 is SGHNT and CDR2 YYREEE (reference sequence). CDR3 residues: CASSLVSTGLQFF. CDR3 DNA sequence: TGTGCCAGCAGCTTGGTGTCAACGGGTCTGCAGTTCTTC. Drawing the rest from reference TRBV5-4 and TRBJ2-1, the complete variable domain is ETGVTQSPTHLIKTRGQQVTLRCSSQSGHNTVSWYQQALGQGPQFIFQYYREEENGRGNFPPRFSGLQFPNYSSELNVNALELDDSALYLCASSLVSTGLQFFGPGTRLTVL.

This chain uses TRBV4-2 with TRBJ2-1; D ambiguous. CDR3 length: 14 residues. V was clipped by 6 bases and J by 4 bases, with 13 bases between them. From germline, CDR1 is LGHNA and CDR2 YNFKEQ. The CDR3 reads CASRPLTSYNEQFF. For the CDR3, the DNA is TGTGCCAGCAGACCCCTGACCAGTTACAATGAGCAGTTCTTC.

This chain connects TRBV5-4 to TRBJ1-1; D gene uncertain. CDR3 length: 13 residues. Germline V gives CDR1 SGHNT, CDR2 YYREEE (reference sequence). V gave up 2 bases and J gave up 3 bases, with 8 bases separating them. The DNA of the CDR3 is TGTGCCAGCAGCTTTGTGGGAGACACTGAAGCTTTCTTT. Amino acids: CASSFVGDTEAFF.

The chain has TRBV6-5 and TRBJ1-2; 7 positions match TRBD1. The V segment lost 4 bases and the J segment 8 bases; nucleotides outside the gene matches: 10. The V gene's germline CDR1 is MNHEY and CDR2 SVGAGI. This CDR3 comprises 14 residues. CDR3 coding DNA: TGTGCCAGCAGTTCCCCACAGGGGTATCGAGGCTACACCTTC. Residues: CASSSPQGYRGYTF.

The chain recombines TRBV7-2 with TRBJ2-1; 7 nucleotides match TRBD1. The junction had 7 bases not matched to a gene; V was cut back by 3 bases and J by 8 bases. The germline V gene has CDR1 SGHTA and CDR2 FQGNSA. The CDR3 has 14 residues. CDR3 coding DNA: TGTGCCAGCAGCTTCGACAGGGCAAAGCATGAGCAGTTCTTC. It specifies CASSFDRAKHEQFF.

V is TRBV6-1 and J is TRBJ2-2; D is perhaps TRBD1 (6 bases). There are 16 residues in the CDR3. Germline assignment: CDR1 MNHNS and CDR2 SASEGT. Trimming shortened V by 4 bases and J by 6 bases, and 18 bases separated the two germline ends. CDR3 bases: TGTGCCAGCAGTGGAGTTGGGAACAGGGCGGCCGGGGAGCTGTTTTTT. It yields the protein CASSGVGNRAAGELFF.

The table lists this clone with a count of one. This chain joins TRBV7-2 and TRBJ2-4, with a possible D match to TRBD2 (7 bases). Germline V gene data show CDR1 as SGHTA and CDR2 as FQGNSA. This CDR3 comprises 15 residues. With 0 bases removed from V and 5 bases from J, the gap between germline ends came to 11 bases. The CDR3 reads CASSLARGRQNIQYF. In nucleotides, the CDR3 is TGTGCCAGCAGCTTAGCGCGGGGGCGCCAAAACATTCAGTACTTC.

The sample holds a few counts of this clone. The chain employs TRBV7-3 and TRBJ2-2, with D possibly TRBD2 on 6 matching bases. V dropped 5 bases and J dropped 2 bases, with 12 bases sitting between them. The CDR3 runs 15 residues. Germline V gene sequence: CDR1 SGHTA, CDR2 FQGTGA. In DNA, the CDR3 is TGTGCCAGCAGCGACCCGGGGGTCAACACCGGGGAGCTGTTTTTT. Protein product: CASSDPGVNTGELFF.

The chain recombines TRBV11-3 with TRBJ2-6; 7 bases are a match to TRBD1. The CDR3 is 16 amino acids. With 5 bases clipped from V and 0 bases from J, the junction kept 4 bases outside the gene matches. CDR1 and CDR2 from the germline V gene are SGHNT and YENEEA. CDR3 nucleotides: TGTGCCAGCAGCCCAGGGGGATCCTCTGGGGCCAACGTCCTGACTTTC. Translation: CASSPGGSSGANVLTF.

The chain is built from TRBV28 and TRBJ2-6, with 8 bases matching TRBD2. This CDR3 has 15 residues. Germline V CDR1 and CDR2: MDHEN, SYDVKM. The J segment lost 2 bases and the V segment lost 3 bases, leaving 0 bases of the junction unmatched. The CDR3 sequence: CASSFGGAGANVLTF. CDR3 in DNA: TGTGCCAGCAGTTTCGGGGGGGCTGGGGCCAACGTCCTGACTTTC.

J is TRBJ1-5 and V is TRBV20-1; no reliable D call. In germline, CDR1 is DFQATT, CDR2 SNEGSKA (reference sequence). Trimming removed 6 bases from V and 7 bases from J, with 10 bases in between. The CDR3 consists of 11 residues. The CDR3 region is CSARVGQPQHF. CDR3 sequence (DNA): TGCAGTGCCCGGGTGGGGCAGCCCCAGCATTTT.

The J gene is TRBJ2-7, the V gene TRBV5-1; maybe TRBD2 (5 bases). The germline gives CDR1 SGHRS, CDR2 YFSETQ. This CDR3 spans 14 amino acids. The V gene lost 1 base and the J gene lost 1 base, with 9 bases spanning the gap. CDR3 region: CASSLISGSYEQYF. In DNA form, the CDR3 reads TGCGCCAGCAGCTTGATCTCGGGGTCCTACGAGCAGTACTTC.

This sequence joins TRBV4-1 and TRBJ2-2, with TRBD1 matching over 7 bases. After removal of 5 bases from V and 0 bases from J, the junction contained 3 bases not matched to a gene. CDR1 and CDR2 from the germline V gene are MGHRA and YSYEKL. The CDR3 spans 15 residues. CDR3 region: CASSATGTNTGELFF. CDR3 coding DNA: TGCGCCAGCAGCGCGACAGGGACGAACACCGGGGAGCTGTTTTTT.

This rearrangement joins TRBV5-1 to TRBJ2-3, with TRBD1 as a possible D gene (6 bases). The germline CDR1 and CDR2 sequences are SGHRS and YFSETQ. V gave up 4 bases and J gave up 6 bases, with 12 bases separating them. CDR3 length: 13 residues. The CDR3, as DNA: TGCGCCAGCAGCCAGGGGTTTATGGATACGCAGTATTTT. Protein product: CASSQGFMDTQYF.

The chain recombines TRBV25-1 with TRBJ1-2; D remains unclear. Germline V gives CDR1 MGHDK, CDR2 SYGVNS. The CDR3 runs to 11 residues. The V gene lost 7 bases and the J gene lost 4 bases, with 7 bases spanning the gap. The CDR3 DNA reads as TGTGCCAGCACAGGCTTCTATGGCTACACCTTC. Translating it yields CASTGFYGYTF.

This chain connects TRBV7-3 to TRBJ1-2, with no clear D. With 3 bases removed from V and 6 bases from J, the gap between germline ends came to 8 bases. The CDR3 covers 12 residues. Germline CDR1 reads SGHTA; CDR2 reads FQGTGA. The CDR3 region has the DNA TGTGCCAGCAGCTTTCGGTTTGATGGCTACACCTTC. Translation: CASSFRFDGYTF.

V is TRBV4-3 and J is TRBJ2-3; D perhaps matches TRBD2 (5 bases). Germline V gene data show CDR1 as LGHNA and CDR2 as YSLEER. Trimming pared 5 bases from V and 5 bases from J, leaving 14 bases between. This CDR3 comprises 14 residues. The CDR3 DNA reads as TGCGCCAGCAGCGTGGATGCGGGTCGAGATACGCAGTATTTT. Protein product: CASSVDAGRDTQYF.

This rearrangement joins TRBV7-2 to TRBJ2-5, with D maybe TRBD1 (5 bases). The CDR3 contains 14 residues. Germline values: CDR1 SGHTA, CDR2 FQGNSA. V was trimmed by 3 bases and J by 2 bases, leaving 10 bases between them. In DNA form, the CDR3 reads TGTGCCAGCAGCTTCACCACAGGACAAGAGACCCAGTACTTC. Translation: CASSFTTGQETQYF. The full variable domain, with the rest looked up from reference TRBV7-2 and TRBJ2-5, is GAGVSQSPSNKVTEKGKDVELRCDPISGHTALYWYRQSLGQGLEFLIYFQGNSAPDKSGLPSDRFSAERTGGSVSTLTIQRTQQEDSAVYLCASSFTTGQETQYFGPGTRLLVL.

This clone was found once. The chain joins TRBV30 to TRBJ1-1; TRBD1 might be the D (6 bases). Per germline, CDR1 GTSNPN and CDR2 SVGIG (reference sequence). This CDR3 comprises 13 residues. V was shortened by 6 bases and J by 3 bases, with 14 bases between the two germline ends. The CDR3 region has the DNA TGTGCCTGCTTGGGAGAGGGGGACACTGAAGCTTTCTTT. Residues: CACLGEGDTEAFF.

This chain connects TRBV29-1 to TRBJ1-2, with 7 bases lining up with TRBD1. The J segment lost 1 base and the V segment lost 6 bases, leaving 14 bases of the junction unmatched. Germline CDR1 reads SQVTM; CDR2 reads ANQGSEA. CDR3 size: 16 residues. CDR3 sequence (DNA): TGCAGCGTCGTACTCGGGGACAGCCGGAATAACTATGGCTACACCTTC. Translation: CSVVLGDSRNNYGYTF.